This is a list of T cell receptor beta chains from one sample in a study of post-analysis software for immune sequencing data. Using its own MiXCR run on the PCR reads, TCRdb lists one record per CDR3 protein. The sample gives approximately 360,000 distinct CDR3 sequences, roughly 38% of which show up once; 10% to 15% is in the top ten. The material sequenced was blood. The receptors come from a girl between 5 and 17 years old with multiple sclerosis. Each CDR3 is given with its conserved first and last residue. The order of the fields is clone size, D gene, V gene, J gene, CDR3 protein. The D gene is left open where the match is weak. Part of the rows lack a size; the others show once, few, many or a class for expanded clones.

abundance: NA; d_gene: NA; v_gene: TRBV6-5; j_gene: TRBJ1-5; CDR3aa: CASSRGRGQPQHF
abundance: NA; d_gene: NA; v_gene: TRBV7-2; j_gene: NA; CDR3aa: CASSFGIGYEQYF
abundance: NA; d_gene: TRBD2; v_gene: TRBV29-1; j_gene: TRBJ2-1; CDR3aa: CSVVGQTYGAGEGNEQFF
abundance: NA; d_gene: NA; v_gene: TRBV30; j_gene: TRBJ1-5; CDR3aa: CAWSGISNQPQHF
abundance: NA; d_gene: NA; v_gene: TRBV4-1; j_gene: TRBJ2-3; CDR3aa: CASSQEGDPTVDTQYF
abundance: few; d_gene: TRBD1; v_gene: TRBV20-1; j_gene: TRBJ2-1; CDR3aa: CSARASYSRGHTYNEQFF
abundance: NA; d_gene: NA; v_gene: TRBV2; j_gene: TRBJ2-7; CDR3aa: CASRPRTAISYEQYF
abundance: NA; d_gene: TRBD1; v_gene: TRBV4-1; j_gene: TRBJ1-4; CDR3aa: CASSLIGGQRSNEKLFF
abundance: NA; d_gene: NA; v_gene: TRBV24-1; j_gene: TRBJ1-5; CDR3aa: CATSDGTSGDQPQHF
abundance: NA; d_gene: NA; v_gene: TRBV4-3; j_gene: TRBJ1-2; CDR3aa: CASSQDRTGSNYGYTF
abundance: NA; d_gene: NA; v_gene: TRBV20-1; j_gene: TRBJ2-7; CDR3aa: CSAIWSGEQYF
abundance: few; d_gene: NA; v_gene: TRBV5-1; j_gene: TRBJ2-3; CDR3aa: CASSFPFPGSLKGTDTQYF
abundance: NA; d_gene: NA; v_gene: TRBV5-1; j_gene: TRBJ1-2; CDR3aa: CASSSIRDYGYTF
abundance: few; d_gene: TRBD1; v_gene: TRBV6-5; j_gene: TRBJ2-5; CDR3aa: CASSLRTGLGETQYF
abundance: NA; d_gene: NA; v_gene: TRBV25-1; j_gene: TRBJ2-1; CDR3aa: CASPLWGPLHCEQFF
abundance: few; d_gene: NA; v_gene: TRBV10-3; j_gene: TRBJ2-7; CDR3aa: CAIGEEDSYEQYF
abundance: NA; d_gene: NA; v_gene: TRBV6-5; j_gene: TRBJ2-1; CDR3aa: CASKGGPSYNEQFF
abundance: few; d_gene: NA; v_gene: TRBV5-6; j_gene: TRBJ1-5; CDR3aa: CASSLAGSNQPRHF
abundance: few; d_gene: TRBD2; v_gene: TRBV20-1; j_gene: TRBJ2-1; CDR3aa: CSARDLAGGLNEQFF
abundance: few; d_gene: NA; v_gene: TRBV20-1; j_gene: TRBJ2-3; CDR3aa: CSATSDGTDTQYF
abundance: few; d_gene: TRBD1; v_gene: TRBV6-2/TRBV6-3; j_gene: TRBJ2-7; CDR3aa: CASSTWDSYEQYF
abundance: NA; d_gene: NA; v_gene: TRBV9; j_gene: TRBJ1-2; CDR3aa: CASSVGQGRDYGYTF
abundance: once; d_gene: NA; v_gene: TRBV10-3; j_gene: TRBJ1-1; CDR3aa: CAIGGGEDTEAFF
abundance: NA; d_gene: TRBD2; v_gene: TRBV20-1; j_gene: TRBJ2-5; CDR3aa: CSAFGTSGSSGETQYF
abundance: NA; d_gene: NA; v_gene: TRBV25-1; j_gene: TRBJ2-2; CDR3aa: CASSEGLGGGTGELFF
abundance: NA; d_gene: NA; v_gene: TRBV7-2; j_gene: TRBJ2-1; CDR3aa: CASSLNTPGVGEQFF
abundance: many; d_gene: NA; v_gene: TRBV12-3/TRBV12-4; j_gene: TRBJ1-6; CDR3aa: CASSLGNSPLHF
abundance: NA; d_gene: NA; v_gene: TRBV20-1; j_gene: TRBJ1-1; CDR3aa: CSARDNLGVEAFF
abundance: NA; d_gene: TRBD1; v_gene: TRBV10-3; j_gene: TRBJ2-7; CDR3aa: CAISGQGDPYEQYF